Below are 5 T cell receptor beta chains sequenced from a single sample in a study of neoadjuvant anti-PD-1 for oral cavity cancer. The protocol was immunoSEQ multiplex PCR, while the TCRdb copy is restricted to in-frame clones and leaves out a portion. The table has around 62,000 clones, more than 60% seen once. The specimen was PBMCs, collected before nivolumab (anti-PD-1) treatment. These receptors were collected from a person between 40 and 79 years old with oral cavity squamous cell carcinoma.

In DNA form, the CDR3 reads TGTGCCAGCTCACCCTTGGGACAGTCGGTTCTCGAGCAGTACTTC. Residues: CASSPLGQSVLEQYF. V and J are TRBV18 and TRBJ2-7, with 7 bases matching TRBD1. CDR1 KGHSH and CDR2 LQKENI come from the germline V gene. V shed 3 bases and J 6 bases; nucleotides not matched to a gene: 11. CDR3 size: 15 residues.

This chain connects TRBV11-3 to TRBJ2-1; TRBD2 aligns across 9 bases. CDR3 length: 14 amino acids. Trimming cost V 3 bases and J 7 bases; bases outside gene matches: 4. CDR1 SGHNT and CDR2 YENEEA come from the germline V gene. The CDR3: CASSFAGGPNEQFF. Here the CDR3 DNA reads TGTGCCAGCAGCTTTGCGGGGGGGCCAAATGAGCAGTTCTTC.

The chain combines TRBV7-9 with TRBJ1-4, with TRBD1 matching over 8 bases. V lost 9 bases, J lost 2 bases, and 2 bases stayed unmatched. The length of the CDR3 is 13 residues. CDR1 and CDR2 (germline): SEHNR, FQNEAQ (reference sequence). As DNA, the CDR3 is TGTGCCAGGCAGGGGGCGACTAATGAAAAACTGTTTTTT. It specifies CARQGATNEKLFF.

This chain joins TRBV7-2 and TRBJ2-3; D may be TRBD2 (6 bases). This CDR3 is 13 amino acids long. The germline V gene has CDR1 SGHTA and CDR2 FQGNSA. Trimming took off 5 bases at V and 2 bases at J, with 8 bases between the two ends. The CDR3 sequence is CASSRDFTDTQYF. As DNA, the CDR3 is TGTGCCAGCAGCCGGGACTTCACAGATACGCAGTATTTT.

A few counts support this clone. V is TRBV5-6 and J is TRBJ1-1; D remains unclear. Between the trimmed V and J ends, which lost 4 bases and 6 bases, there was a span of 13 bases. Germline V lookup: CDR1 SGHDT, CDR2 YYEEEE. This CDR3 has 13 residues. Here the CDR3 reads CASSPQLLPEAFF. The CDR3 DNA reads TGTGCCAGCAGCCCACAGTTACTTCCTGAAGCTTTCTTT. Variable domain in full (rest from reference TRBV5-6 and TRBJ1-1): DAGVTQSPTHLIKTRGQQVTLRCSPKSGHDTVSWYQQALGQGPQFIFQYYEEEERQRGNFPDRFSGHQFPNYSSELNVNALLLGDSALYLCASSPQLLPEAFFGQGTRLTVV.